A selection of T cell receptor beta chains follows, all from one sample in a study of shared clonotypes between healthy human individuals. Profiling relied on immunoSEQ multiplex PCR, and the TCRdb table lists in-frame clones only, not all of them. The repertoire holds approximately 2.3 million clones, with approximately 95% as singletons. The sample taken for sequencing was naive CD4+ T cells from PBMCs. These receptors were collected from a man between 18 and 29 years old in good health. Some clones in this sample may be carry-over from other donors' samples. Both conserved end residues are trimmed from each CDR3. Each record gives: V gene, J gene, CDR3 protein.

TRBV5-1	TRBJ2-7	ASSSSYEQY
TRBV25-1	TRBJ1-6	ASSERANNSPLH
TRBV28	TRBJ2-3	ASSGGWGLVGY
TRBV5-4	TRBJ2-7	ASSLGGKAGGREQY
TRBV5-6	TRBJ2-2	ASSQNTGGGTGELF
TRBV5-4	TRBJ2-1	ASSTASGAGDEQF
TRBV18	TRBJ2-2	ASSQQQVTGELF
TRBV7-3	TRBJ1-1	ASSFGTNTEAF
TRBV9	TRBJ1-2	ASSPGTAFYGYT
TRBV15	TRBJ2-7	ATSRRAGSSYEQY
TRBV18	TRBJ2-7	ASSPSGTGLSYEQY
TRBV18	TRBJ2-2	ASSPIRTGADTGELF
TRBV5-1	TRBJ2-3	ASSLSTGGTDTQY
TRBV7-2	TRBJ2-1	ASSLQHGGVNYEQF
TRBV5-1	TRBJ1-4	ASSLEGTGDEKLF
TRBV10-3	TRBJ2-7	AISESTVGTGEQY
TRBV5-1	TRBJ2-7	ASSLMGLAGGISYEQY
TRBV28	TRBJ2-7	ASRRDRGYYEQY
TRBV5-8	TRBJ2-2	ASSRGLVAPAGELF
TRBV27	TRBJ1-5	ASSLSAREGNQPQH
TRBV19	TRBJ1-1	ASSIPGYTEAF
TRBV4-1	TRBJ2-1	ASSQDYLQSSYNEQF
TRBV5-1	TRBJ1-4	ASSFLPGTGGEKLF
TRBV14	TRBJ1-2	ASSQAGTLNYGYT
TRBV5-1	TRBJ2-5	ASSAPSSGGLQETQY
TRBV7-3	TRBJ2-1	ASSLEPYNEQF
TRBV7-2	TRBJ2-1	ASSLGSGDYNEQF
TRBV20-1	TRBJ1-5	SARDPPQH
TRBV28	TRBJ2-5	ASRPPGQGKETQY
TRBV19	TRBJ1-2	ASSIDFPRQANYGYT
TRBV6-1	TRBJ1-2	ASSENRLGNGYT
TRBV28	TRBJ1-2	ASSSGTNNYGYT
TRBV28	TRBJ1-3	ASSFPHTVSGNTIY
TRBV11-2	TRBJ2-7	ASSSTSGKLYEQY
TRBV6-5	TRBJ2-3	ATAGGPSTDTQY
TRBV11-3	TRBJ2-7	ASSLRGLAGGPRQYEQY
TRBV5-4	TRBJ1-1	ASSLLQGRSAEAF
TRBV4-3	TRBJ2-7	ASSRLIGTLGEQY
TRBV7-3	TRBJ2-1	ASSRPNSSLAGSYNEQF
TRBV6-6	TRBJ2-3	ASSLRGPDTDTQY